This T cell receptor (beta chain) was sequenced during a study of blood T cell repertoires in COVID-19. Original analysis: Reference gene primers were amplified, and this amplification served to estimate nucleated cell counts. The table came from immunoSEQ multiplex PCR; TCRdb's copy has only in-frame clones and leaves some out. D and trimming were read from the DNA, whereas the V and J calls and clone size are those reported in that table. The sample contains about 350,000 clones, 70% to 90% of which appear only once. The CDR3 spans 15 residues. V dropped 0 bases and J dropped 0 bases, with 7 bases sitting between them. Germline loops: CDR1 SGDLS, CDR2 YYNGEE.

The gene calls are TRBV9 and TRBJ1-3; a possible D gene is TRBD1 (5 bases). This TCR came from a woman aged 55-75 years with COVID-19, enrolled during active disease. The sample taken for sequencing was peripheral blood. CDR3 region: CASSVEGNSGNTIYF. The DNA for the CDR3 is TGTGCCAGCAGCGTAGAGGGGAACTCTGGAAACACCATATATTTT.